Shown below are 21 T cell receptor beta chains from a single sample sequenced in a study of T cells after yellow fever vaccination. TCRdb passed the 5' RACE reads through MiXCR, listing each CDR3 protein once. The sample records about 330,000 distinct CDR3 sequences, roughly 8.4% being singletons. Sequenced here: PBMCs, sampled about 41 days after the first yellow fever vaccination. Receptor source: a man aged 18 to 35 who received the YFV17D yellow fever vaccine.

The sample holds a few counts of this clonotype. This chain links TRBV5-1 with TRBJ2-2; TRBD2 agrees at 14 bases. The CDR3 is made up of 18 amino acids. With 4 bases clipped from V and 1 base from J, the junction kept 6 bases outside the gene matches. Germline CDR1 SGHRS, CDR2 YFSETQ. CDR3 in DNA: TGCGCCAGCAGCCCCGGACTAGCGGGGGGCCGGAACACCGGGGAGCTGTTTTTT. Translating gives CASSPGLAGGRNTGELFF. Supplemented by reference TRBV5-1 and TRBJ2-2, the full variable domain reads KAGVTQTPRYLIKTRGQQVTLSCSPISGHRSVSWYQQTPGQGLQFLFEYFSETQRNKGNFPGRFSGRQFSNSRSEMNVSTLELGDSALYLCASSPGLAGGRNTGELFFGEGSRLTVL.

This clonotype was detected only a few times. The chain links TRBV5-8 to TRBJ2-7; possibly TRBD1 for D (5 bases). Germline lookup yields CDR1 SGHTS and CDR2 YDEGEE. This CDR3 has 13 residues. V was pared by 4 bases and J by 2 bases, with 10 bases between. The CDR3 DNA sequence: TGTGCCAGCAGCCGTGGACAAGCCTACGAGCAGTACGTC. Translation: CASSRGQAYEQYV.

The CDR3 region is CATRTEPNEKLFF. CDR3 DNA: TGTGCCACCAGGACCGAACCCAATGAAAAACTGTTTTTT. The rearrangement joins TRBV10-3 to TRBJ1-4; D is ambiguous. The CDR3 is 13 amino acids. The ends were cut back, 10 bases at V and 5 bases at J, with 14 bases in the middle. Germline CDR1 and CDR2: ENHRY and SYGVKD.

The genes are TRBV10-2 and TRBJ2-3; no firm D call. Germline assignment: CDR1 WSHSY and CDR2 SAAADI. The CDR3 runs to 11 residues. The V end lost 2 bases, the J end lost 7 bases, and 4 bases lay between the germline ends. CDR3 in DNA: TGCGCCAGCAGTGAGGAGAATACGCAGTATTTT. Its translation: CASSEENTQYF.

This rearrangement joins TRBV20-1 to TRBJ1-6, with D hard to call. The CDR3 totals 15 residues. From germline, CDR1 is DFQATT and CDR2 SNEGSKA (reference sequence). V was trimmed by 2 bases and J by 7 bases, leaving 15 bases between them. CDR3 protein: CSARPVRLGNSPLHF. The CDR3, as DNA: TGCAGTGCTAGACCAGTCCGTTTGGGGAATTCACCCCTCCACTTT.

The CDR3 nucleotides are TGTGCCAGCAGCAAAGCTAGGCAGGGGACAGCTAACTATGGCTACACCTTC. Translating it yields CASSKARQGTANYGYTF. The chain couples TRBV21-1 to TRBJ1-2; the D segment call TRBD1 is taken from the table without a DNA check. TRBV21-1 counts as a pseudogene. The CDR3 consists of 17 residues.

CDR3 region: CASSQSDSRREAFF. The CDR3 coding sequence is TGTGCCAGCAGTCAATCCGACAGCCGGCGGGAAGCTTTCTTT. The V gene is TRBV3-1, the J gene TRBJ1-1; D may be TRBD1 (5 bases). The germline CDR1 and CDR2 sequences are LGHDT and YNNKEL (reference sequence). The V and J ends lost 6 bases and 8 bases respectively, with 19 bases between them. The CDR3 contains 14 residues.

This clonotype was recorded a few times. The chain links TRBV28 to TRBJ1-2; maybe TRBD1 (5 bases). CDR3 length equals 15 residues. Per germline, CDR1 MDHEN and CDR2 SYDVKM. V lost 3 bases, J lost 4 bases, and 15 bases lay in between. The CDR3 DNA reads TGTGCCAGCAGTTTTGCCCCAGGGACTGGCTATGGCTACACCTTC. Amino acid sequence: CASSFAPGTGYGYTF.

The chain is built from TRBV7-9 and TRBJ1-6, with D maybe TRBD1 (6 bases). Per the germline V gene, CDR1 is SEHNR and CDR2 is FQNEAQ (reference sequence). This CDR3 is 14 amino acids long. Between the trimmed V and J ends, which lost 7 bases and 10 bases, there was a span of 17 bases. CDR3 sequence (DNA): TGTGCCAGCATCTCAGGGGAAAGAGGGTCACCCCTCCACTTT. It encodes CASISGERGSPLHF. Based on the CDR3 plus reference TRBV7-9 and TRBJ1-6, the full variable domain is DTGVSQNPRHKITKRGQNVTFRCDPISEHNRLYWYRQTLGQGPEFLTYFQNEAQLEKSRLLSDRFSAERPKGSFSTLEIQRTEQGDSAMYLCASISGERGSPLHFGNGTRLTVT.

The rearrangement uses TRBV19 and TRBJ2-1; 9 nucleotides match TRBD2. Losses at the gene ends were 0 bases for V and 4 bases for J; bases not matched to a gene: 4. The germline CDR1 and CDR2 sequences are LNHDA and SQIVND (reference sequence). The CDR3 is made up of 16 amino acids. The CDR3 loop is CASSIDGAGGYNEQFF. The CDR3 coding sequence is TGTGCCAGTAGTATAGATGGAGCGGGGGGTTACAATGAGCAGTTCTTC.

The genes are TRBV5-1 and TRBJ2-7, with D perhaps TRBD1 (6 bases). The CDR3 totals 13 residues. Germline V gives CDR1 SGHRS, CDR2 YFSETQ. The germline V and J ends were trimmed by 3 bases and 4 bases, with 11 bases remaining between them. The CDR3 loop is CASSWTVQYEQYF. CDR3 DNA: TGCGCCAGCAGCTGGACAGTCCAGTACGAGCAGTACTTC.

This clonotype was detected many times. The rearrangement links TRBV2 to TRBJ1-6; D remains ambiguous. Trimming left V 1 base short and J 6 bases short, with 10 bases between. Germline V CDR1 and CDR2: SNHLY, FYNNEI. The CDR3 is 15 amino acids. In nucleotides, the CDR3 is TGTGCCAGCAGTGAAGAAGGCCAGATTAATTCACCCCTCCACTTT. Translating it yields CASSEEGQINSPLHF.

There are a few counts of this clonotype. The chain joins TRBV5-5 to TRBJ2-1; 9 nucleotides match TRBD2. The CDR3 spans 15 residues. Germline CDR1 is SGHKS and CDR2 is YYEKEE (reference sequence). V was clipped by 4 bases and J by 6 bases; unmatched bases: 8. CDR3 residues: CASSTPGLAINEQFF. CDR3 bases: TGTGCCAGCAGCACTCCGGGACTAGCTATCAATGAGCAGTTCTTC.

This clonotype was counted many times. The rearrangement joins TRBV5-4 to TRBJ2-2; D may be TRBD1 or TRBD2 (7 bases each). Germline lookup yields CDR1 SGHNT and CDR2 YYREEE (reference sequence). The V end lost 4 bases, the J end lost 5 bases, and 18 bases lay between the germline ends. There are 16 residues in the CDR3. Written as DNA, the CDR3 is TGTGCCAGCAGCCCCCAGGGGGGGGCCGGTACCGGGGAGCTGTTTTTT. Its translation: CASSPQGGAGTGELFF.

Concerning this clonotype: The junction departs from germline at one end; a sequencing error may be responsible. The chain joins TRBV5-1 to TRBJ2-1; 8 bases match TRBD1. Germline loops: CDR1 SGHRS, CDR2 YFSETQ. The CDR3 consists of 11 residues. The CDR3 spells CASSQDRGRRF. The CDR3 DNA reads TGCGCCAGCAGCCAAGACAGGGGACGCCGCTTC.

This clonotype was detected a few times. This CDR3 reads CASSRITGGRNQPQHF. The CDR3 region has the DNA TGCGCCAGCAGCCGGATAACAGGGGGGCGCAATCAGCCCCAGCATTTT. The chain is built from TRBV4-1 and TRBJ1-5, with 8 bases lining up with TRBD1. The germline CDR1 and CDR2 sequences are MGHRA and YSYEKL. The CDR3 is made up of 16 amino acids. After removal of 4 bases from V and 2 bases from J, the junction contained 7 bases not matched to a gene.

The CDR3 loop is CASSSPGQGSEQYV. The CDR3 DNA reads TGTGCCAGCAGTTCCCCGGGACAGGGAAGTGAGCAGTACGTC. The chain recombines TRBV28 with TRBJ2-7; 9 bases agree with TRBD1. Germline lookup yields CDR1 MDHEN and CDR2 SYDVKM. This CDR3 is built from 14 residues. V gave up 4 bases and J gave up 7 bases; unmatched junction bases: 8.

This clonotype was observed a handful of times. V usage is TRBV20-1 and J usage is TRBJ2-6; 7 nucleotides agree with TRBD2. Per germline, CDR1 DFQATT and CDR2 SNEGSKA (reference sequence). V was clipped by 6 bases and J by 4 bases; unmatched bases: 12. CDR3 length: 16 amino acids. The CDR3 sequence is CSASQRGGAGANVLTF. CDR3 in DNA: TGCAGTGCCTCCCAAAGGGGAGGGGCCGGGGCCAACGTCCTGACTTTC.

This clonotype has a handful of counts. DNA of the CDR3: TGTGCCAGCAGAGCTCTAGCGGGAGTCTACAATGAGCAGTTCTTC. Encoded protein: CASRALAGVYNEQFF. The V call is TRBV2, the J call TRBJ2-1; 10 bases are a match to TRBD2. Germline lookup yields CDR1 SNHLY and CDR2 FYNNEI. The CDR3 loop spans 15 amino acids. Losses at the gene ends were 6 bases for V and 3 bases for J; bases not matched to a gene: 5. Supplemented by reference TRBV2 and TRBJ2-1, the full variable domain reads EPEVTQTPSHQVTQMGQEVILRCVPISNHLYFYWYRQILGQKVEFLVSFYNNEISEKSEIFDDQFSVERPDGSNFTLKIRSTKLEDSAMYFCASRALAGVYNEQFFGPGTRLTVL.

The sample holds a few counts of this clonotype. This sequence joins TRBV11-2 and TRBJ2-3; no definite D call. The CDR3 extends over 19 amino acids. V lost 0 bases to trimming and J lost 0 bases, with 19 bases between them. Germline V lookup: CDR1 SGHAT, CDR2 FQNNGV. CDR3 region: CASSLDLREGVGSTDTQYF. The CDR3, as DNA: TGTGCCAGCAGCTTAGACTTAAGAGAAGGAGTTGGTAGCACAGATACGCAGTATTTT.

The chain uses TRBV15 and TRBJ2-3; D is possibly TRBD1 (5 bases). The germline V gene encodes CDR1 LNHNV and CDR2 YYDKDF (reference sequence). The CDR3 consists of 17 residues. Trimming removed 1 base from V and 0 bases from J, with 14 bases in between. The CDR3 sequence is CATSRAASGSSTDTQYF. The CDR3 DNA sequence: TGTGCCACCAGCAGAGCCGCCTCAGGGTCTAGCACAGATACGCAGTATTTT.